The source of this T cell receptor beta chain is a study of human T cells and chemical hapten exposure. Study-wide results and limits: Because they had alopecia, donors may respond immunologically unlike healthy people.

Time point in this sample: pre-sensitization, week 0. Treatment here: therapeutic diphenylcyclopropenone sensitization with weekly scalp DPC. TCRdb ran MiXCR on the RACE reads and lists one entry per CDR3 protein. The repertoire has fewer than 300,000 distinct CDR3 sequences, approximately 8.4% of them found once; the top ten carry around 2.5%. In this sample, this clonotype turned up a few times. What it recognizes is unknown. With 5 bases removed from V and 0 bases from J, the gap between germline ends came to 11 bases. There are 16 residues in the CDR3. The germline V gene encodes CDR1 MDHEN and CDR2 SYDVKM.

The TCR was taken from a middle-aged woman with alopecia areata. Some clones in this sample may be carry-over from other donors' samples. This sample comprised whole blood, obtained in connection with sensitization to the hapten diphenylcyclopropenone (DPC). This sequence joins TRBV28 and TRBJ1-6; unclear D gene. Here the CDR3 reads CASSLAADSYNSPLHF. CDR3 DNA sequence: TGTGCCAGCAGTCTCGCGGCAGACTCCTATAATTCACCCCTCCACTTT.